What follows are 6 T cell receptor beta chains derived from one specimen sequenced in a study of blood T cell repertoires in COVID-19. Assay used: immunoSEQ multiplex PCR; TCRdb lists only in-frame clones, some missing. In the table there are about 370,000 clones, 90% of which are singletons. The sequencing sample was made of peripheral blood. These receptors were obtained from a man aged 18 to 35 with active or convalescent COVID-19.

The V and J genes are TRBV7-8 and TRBJ1-5; D might be TRBD1 (6 bases). Germline loops: CDR1 SGHVS, CDR2 FQNEAQ. Trimming removed 0 bases from V and 3 bases from J, with 12 bases in between. CDR3 length equals 16 residues. The CDR3 region has the DNA TGTGCCAGCAGCTTAGCTCGTACAGGGTTCAATCAGCCCCAGCATTTT. Its protein is CASSLARTGFNQPQHF.

The DNA for the CDR3 is TGTGCCAGCAGCTTAGTTCCAGGGCCAGAGGCCCAGCATTTT. This translates into CASSLVPGPEAQHF. J is TRBJ1-5 and V is TRBV11-2, with a weak D call TRBD1 (5 bases). V lost 1 base and J 11 bases, leaving 15 bases between the germline ends. Germline CDR1 is SGHAT and CDR2 is FQNNGV. CDR3 length: 14 amino acids.

This chain's CDR3 is CASRSDRGRYEQYF. DNA for the CDR3: TGTGCCAGCAGGTCGGACAGGGGGAGGTACGAGCAGTACTTC. The gene calls are TRBV28 and TRBJ2-7; 10 bases are shared with TRBD1. The CDR3 runs to 14 residues. With 6 bases clipped from V and 4 bases from J, the junction kept 6 bases outside the gene matches. Germline-derived CDR1 and CDR2 are MDHEN and SYDVKM.

V is TRBV6-5 and J is TRBJ1-4; D is undetermined. V was clipped by 9 bases and J by 1 base, with 12 bases between them. Germline lookup yields CDR1 MNHEY and CDR2 SVGAGI. CDR3 length: 14 amino acids. Here the CDR3 DNA reads TGTGCCAGTTGGAGGGCTGGAACTAATGAAAAACTGTTTTTT. The encoded protein is CASWRAGTNEKLFF.

This clone was seen more than once but under ten times. The rearrangement links TRBV19 to TRBJ1-2, with 8 bases that match TRBD1. CDR3 length: 12 residues. V lost 5 bases and J lost 13; bases outside the gene matches: 9. Germline V lookup: CDR1 LNHDA, CDR2 SQIVND (reference sequence). CDR3 protein: CASSAHDRGLTF. Written as DNA, the CDR3 is TGTGCCAGTAGTGCCCACGACAGGGGTCTCACCTTC.

This clone was found a few times. This chain joins TRBV30 and TRBJ2-1; 9 nucleotides align to TRBD2. The junction had 1 base not matched to a gene; V was cut back by 4 bases and J by 0 bases. The V gene's germline CDR1 is GTSNPN and CDR2 SVGIG (reference sequence). The CDR3 runs to 14 residues. The CDR3 bases are TGTGCCTGGAATAGCGGGAGCTCCTACAATGAGCAGTTCTTC. It translates to CAWNSGSSYNEQFF.